This T cell receptor (beta chain) was obtained from a study of blood T cells in healthy people across ages. Study conclusions and caveats: TCR beta diversity correlated strongly with naive T cell percentage. In older individuals, TCR beta diversity per million T cells was lower, falling roughly linearly with age.

Regarding this clonotype: Its antigen is not known.

V lost 2 bases and J lost 0, with 7 bases in between. This CDR3 spans 15 amino acids. Looked up from germline, CDR1 is MNHEY and CDR2 is SMNVEV (reference sequence). The authors ran a second PCR of about 6 to 11 cycles using a sample-barcoded 5' primer and a J-beta primer mix. Each CDR3 protein gets one entry after TCRdb re-called the 5' RACE reads with MiXCR. In the table there are 700,000 to 950,000 distinct CDR3 sequences, roughly two fifths of which are singletons. Healthy Caucasians from Russia aged roughly 6 to 90 served as donors. Input material: blood. This clonotype was obtained from an older woman in good health. This sequence joins TRBV27 and TRBJ2-2; D uncertain. The CDR3 loop reads CASSLGQSNTGELFF. The DNA of the CDR3 is TGTGCCAGCAGTTTAGGCCAGTCGAACACCGGGGAGCTGTTTTTT.